Listed below are T cell receptor beta chains from one sample, sequenced in a study of shared clonotypes between healthy human individuals. This table comes from immunoSEQ multiplex PCR, and its TCRdb copy is limited to in-frame clones, with some not included. The table includes some 660,000 clones, approximately 73% detected once. The sample was memory CD4+ T cells sorted from blood. The origin of the receptors is a woman under 40 in good health. The CDR3 runs from the conserved cysteine through the conserved F or W. D genes are given only for firm matches. Only some rows state a clone size, as once, few, many or a class for expanded clones.

d_call: .
v_call: TRBV6-1
j_call: TRBJ1-2
clone_size: .
cdr3_aa: CASSERGSYGYTF
cdr3_nt: TGTGCCAGCAGTGAAAGGGGTAGCTATGGCTACACCTTC

d_call: .
v_call: TRBV6-1
j_call: TRBJ2-2
clone_size: .
cdr3_aa: CASSESYTGELFF
cdr3_nt: TGTGCCAGCAGTGAAAGCTACACCGGGGAGCTGTTTTTT

d_call: .
v_call: TRBV10-1
j_call: TRBJ2-2
clone_size: .
cdr3_aa: CASSEPQYTGELFF
cdr3_nt: TGCGCCAGCAGTGAGCCCCAGTACACCGGGGAGCTGTTTTTT

d_call: .
v_call: TRBV27
j_call: TRBJ1-4
clone_size: .
cdr3_aa: CASSQQGSNEKLFF
cdr3_nt: TGTGCCAGCAGTCAACAGGGTTCTAATGAAAAACTGTTTTTT

d_call: .
v_call: TRBV28
j_call: TRBJ2-1
clone_size: .
cdr3_aa: CASSPGGEDNNEQFF
cdr3_nt: TGTGCCAGCAGCCCAGGGGGGGAAGACAACAATGAGCAGTTCTTC

d_call: TRBD1
v_call: TRBV29-1
j_call: TRBJ2-7
clone_size: few
cdr3_aa: CSAGSPDRGDEQYF
cdr3_nt: TGCAGCGCCGGTTCGCCGGACAGGGGTGACGAGCAGTACTTC

d_call: .
v_call: TRBV29-1
j_call: TRBJ1-1
clone_size: .
cdr3_aa: CSGIVPNTEAFF
cdr3_nt: TGCAGCGGGATAGTACCGAACACTGAAGCTTTCTTT

d_call: .
v_call: TRBV28
j_call: TRBJ2-2
clone_size: .
cdr3_aa: CASQGMNTGELFF
cdr3_nt: TGTGCCAGTCAGGGAATGAACACCGGGGAGCTGTTTTTT

d_call: .
v_call: TRBV5-1
j_call: TRBJ1-4
clone_size: .
cdr3_aa: CASSIGHGAEKLFF
cdr3_nt: TGCGCCAGCAGCATCGGACATGGCGCCGAAAAACTGTTTTTT

d_call: TRBD1
v_call: TRBV5-1
j_call: TRBJ2-5
clone_size: .
cdr3_aa: CASSFGTGRQTQYF
cdr3_nt: TGCGCCAGCAGCTTCGGGACAGGGAGACAGACCCAGTACTTC

d_call: TRBD2
v_call: TRBV20-1
j_call: TRBJ2-1
clone_size: .
cdr3_aa: CSAQPGTRVFF
cdr3_nt: TGCAGTGCTCAACCCGGGACTAGAGTGTTCTTC

d_call: TRBD1
v_call: TRBV30
j_call: TRBJ1-5
clone_size: many
cdr3_aa: CAWAGTVSNQPQHF
cdr3_nt: TGTGCCTGGGCGGGGACAGTTAGCAATCAGCCCCAGCATTTT

d_call: TRBD2
v_call: TRBV2
j_call: TRBJ2-1
clone_size: .
cdr3_aa: CASRKTSGSGNEQFF
cdr3_nt: TGTGCCAGCAGAAAGACTAGCGGGAGCGGGAATGAGCAGTTCTTC

d_call: .
v_call: TRBV13
j_call: TRBJ1-5
clone_size: few
cdr3_aa: CASSVSSNQPQHF
cdr3_nt: TGTGCCAGCAGTGTGAGTAGCAATCAGCCCCAGCATTTT

d_call: TRBD1
v_call: TRBV5-1
j_call: TRBJ1-5
clone_size: few
cdr3_aa: CASNLTQGADYSNQPQHF
cdr3_nt: TGCGCCAGCAACCTAACACAGGGGGCCGATTATAGCAATCAGCCCCAGCATTTT